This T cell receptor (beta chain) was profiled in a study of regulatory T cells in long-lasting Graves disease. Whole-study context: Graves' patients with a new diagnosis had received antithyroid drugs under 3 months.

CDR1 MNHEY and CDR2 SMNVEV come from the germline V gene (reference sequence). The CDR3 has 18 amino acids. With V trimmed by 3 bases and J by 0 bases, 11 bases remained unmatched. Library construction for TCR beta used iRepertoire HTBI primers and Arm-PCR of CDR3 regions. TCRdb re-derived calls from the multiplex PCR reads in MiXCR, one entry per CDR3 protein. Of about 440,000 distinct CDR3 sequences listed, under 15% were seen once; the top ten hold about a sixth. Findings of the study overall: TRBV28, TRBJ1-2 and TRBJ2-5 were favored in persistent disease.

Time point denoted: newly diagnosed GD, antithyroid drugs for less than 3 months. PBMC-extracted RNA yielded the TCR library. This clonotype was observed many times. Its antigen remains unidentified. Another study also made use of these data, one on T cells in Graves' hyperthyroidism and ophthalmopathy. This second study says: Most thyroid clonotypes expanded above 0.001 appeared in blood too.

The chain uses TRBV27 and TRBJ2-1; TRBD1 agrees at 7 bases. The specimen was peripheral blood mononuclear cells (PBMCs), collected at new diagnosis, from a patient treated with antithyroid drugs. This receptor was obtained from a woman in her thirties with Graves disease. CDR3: CASSFYSPDRDSYNEQFF. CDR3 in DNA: TGTGCCAGCAGTTTTTATAGTCCCGACAGGGACTCCTACAATGAGCAGTTCTTC.